A selection of T cell receptor beta chains follows, all from one sample in a study of beta chain features in type 1 diabetes. The method was immunoSEQ multiplex PCR; TCRdb's version includes in-frame clones alone and lacks a portion of them. The table lists around 240,000 clones, roughly two thirds of them singletons, with 0.053% in the top ten. Sequencing was performed on naive CD4+ T cells from blood. These receptors originate from a man aged 25 to 45 in good health. CDR3s include the opening cysteine and the closing phenylalanine or tryptophan. Each record gives: D gene, J gene, clone size, V gene, CDR3 DNA, CDR3 protein. A D gene is named only where the DNA matches it firmly. Clone size is shown for a subset of rows, as once, few, many or a class of expanded clone.

>-|TRBJ2-1|few|TRBV29-1
TGCAGCGTTCTCGGGGCCGTCCACAATGAGCAGTTCTTC
CSVLGAVHNEQFF
>-|TRBJ2-7|-|TRBV7-6
TGTGCCAGCAGCTTAGGACAGAGTCGGTACGAGCAGTACTTC
CASSLGQSRYEQYF
>-|TRBJ1-1|-|TRBV6-4
TGTGCCAGCAGTGACTCTCCTCAGTCCCCATGGGGCACTGAAGCTTTCTTT
CASSDSPQSPWGTEAFF
>-|TRBJ1-2|-|TRBV29-1
TGCAGCGTTGAGAGTTTTGGGACGGGAAATGGCTACACCTTC
CSVESFGTGNGYTF
>TRBD2|TRBJ2-5|-|TRBV29-1
TGCAGCGTGGACCGCGGGAGTACTCAAGAGACCCAGTACTTC
CSVDRGSTQETQYF
>TRBD2|TRBJ2-1|-|TRBV19
TGTGCCAGTAGTACCCTAGTTAGCGGGGGCCGAGGTGAGCAGTTCTTC
CASSTLVSGGRGEQFF
>-|TRBJ2-1|-|TRBV12-5
TGTGCTAGTGGTTTGCCTACAGGGATCGAGCAGTTCTTC
CASGLPTGIEQFF
>-|TRBJ1-6|-|TRBV30
TGTGCCTGGAGTGTACTACGCCTCCACTTT
CAWSVLRLHF
>TRBD2|TRBJ2-2|-|TRBV30
TGTGCCGGACTGGGCCCGGGAGGTAGCACCGGGGAGCTGTTTTTT
CAGLGPGGSTGELFF
>-|TRBJ2-1|-|TRBV29-1
TGCAGCGTTGAAGTCAGTACCTACAATGAGCAGTTCTTC
CSVEVSTYNEQFF
>-|TRBJ2-1|-|TRBV15
TGTGCCACCAGCAGGGAGAGTCGTCGGAATGAGCAGTTCTTC
CATSRESRRNEQFF
>TRBD1|TRBJ2-7|-|TRBV13
TGTGCCAGCAGCTCCGGGACAGGGGCCTACGAGCAGTACTTC
CASSSGTGAYEQYF
>-|TRBJ1-4|-|TRBV30
TGTGCCTGGAGCCAGGGAACCTATGAAAAACTGTTTTTT
CAWSQGTYEKLFF
>-|TRBJ2-7|-|TRBV29-1
TGCAGCGTTGGGATCAACTACGAGCAGTACTTC
CSVGINYEQYF
>-|TRBJ2-7|-|TRBV29-1
TGCAGCGTTGGGCGCTGGGGGTCCTACGAGCAGTACTTC
CSVGRWGSYEQYF
>TRBD1|TRBJ2-5|-|TRBV11-2
TGTGCCAGCAGCTTAGGGGGGCCAGGGGGCGAAGAGACCCAGTACTTC
CASSLGGPGGEETQYF
>-|TRBJ1-1|few|TRBV30
TGTGCCCGACCCACCCAGAACACTGAAGCTTTCTTT
CARPTQNTEAFF
>TRBD2|TRBJ2-5|-|TRBV2
TGTGCCAGCAGCGGTAGCGGGGCCCACCAAGAGACCCAGTACTTC
CASSGSGAHQETQYF
>TRBD2|TRBJ2-3|-|TRBV29-1
TGCAGCGTGGCGACTAGCCTACCCACAGATACGCAGTATTTT
CSVATSLPTDTQYF
>-|TRBJ2-3|once|TRBV18
TGTGCCAGCTCACCACCGACCGGGGTAACGCAGTATTTT
CASSPPTGVTQYF
>TRBD2|TRBJ2-1|-|TRBV7-9
TGTGCCAGCAGCTTACTAGCGGGGGGTCTAAATGAGCAGTTCTTC
CASSLLAGGLNEQFF
>-|TRBJ1-1|-|TRBV2
TGTGCCACAGAGACGGGGGGGAACACTGAAGCTTTCTTT
CATETGGNTEAFF
>-|TRBJ2-3|-|TRBV7-9
TGTGCCAGTAGCTTTCAGGATACGCAGTATTTT
CASSFQDTQYF
>-|TRBJ1-1|-|TRBV7-2
TGTGCCAGCGGTGAGCTACTGAACACTGAAGCTTTCTTT
CASGELLNTEAFF
>-|TRBJ2-7|-|TRBV7-2
TGTGCCAGCAGCATCGGACAGTCCTACGAGCAGTACTTC
CASSIGQSYEQYF
>-|TRBJ1-3|once|TRBV19
TGTGCCAGTCAGAAGCGGAGCTCTGGAAACACCATATATTTT
CASQKRSSGNTIYF
>-|TRBJ1-1|-|TRBV4-3
TGCGCCAGCAGCCAGGCGGGCCAGAACACTGAAGCTTTCTTT
CASSQAGQNTEAFF
>TRBD1|TRBJ1-2|-|TRBV9
TGTGCCAGCAGCCCCCCGACAGGGTCCTATGGCTACACCTTC
CASSPPTGSYGYTF
>-|TRBJ2-2|-|TRBV30
TGTGCCGGACGGCCAGCTAGTACCGGGGAGCTGTTTTTT
CAGRPASTGELFF
>-|TRBJ1-2|few|TRBV29-1
TGCAGCGTTGAACCGCTACTAACAGGGAATCCTAACTATGGCTACACCTTC
CSVEPLLTGNPNYGYTF
>-|TRBJ1-2|-|TRBV9
TGTGCCAGCAGCGAAGGGACCTTACCTAACTATGGCTACACCTTC
CASSEGTLPNYGYTF
>-|TRBJ2-3|-|TRBV30
TGTGCCTGGAGTGTTCGTTACAGCACAGATACGCAGTATTTT
CAWSVRYSTDTQYF
>-|TRBJ1-1|-|TRBV29-1
TGCAGCGTTGGATCAGACACTGAAGCTTTCTTT
CSVGSDTEAFF
>TRBD1|TRBJ1-2|-|TRBV30
TGTGCCTGGAGTCCTCTGCCAGGGGGTAGCTATGGCTACACCTTC
CAWSPLPGGSYGYTF
>-|TRBJ2-5|-|TRBV4-3
TGCGCCAGCAGCCAGAACGGGGGCACAACCCAGTACTTC
CASSQNGGTTQYF
>-|TRBJ2-1|-|TRBV25-1
TGTGCCAGCAGTGCATTAACAGGGACGGGCAATGAGCAGTTCTTC
CASSALTGTGNEQFF
>TRBD2|TRBJ2-1|few|TRBV25-1
TGTGCCAGCAGTGGCCAGAGCGGGACCAATGAGCAGTTCTTC
CASSGQSGTNEQFF
>-|TRBJ2-3|-|TRBV9
TGTGCCAGCAGCCCCTTTTCGTCGGGGAGTCCAACAGATACGCAGTATTTT
CASSPFSSGSPTDTQYF
>-|TRBJ2-5|few|TRBV10-3
TGTGCCATCAGGCAGGGACTGATGAAAGAGACCCAGTACTTC
CAIRQGLMKETQYF
>TRBD2|TRBJ2-4|-|TRBV18
TGTGCCAGCTCACCCACAGCGGGAGACCCGGGGGGAGCCAAAAACATTCAGTACTTC
CASSPTAGDPGGAKNIQYF
>-|TRBJ2-5|few|TRBV18
TGTGCCAGCTCAAAGGACAGTGAAGAGACCCAGTACTTC
CASSKDSEETQYF